The text below deals with one T cell receptor beta chain. Antigen specificity is unknown. The same CDR3 also results from other DNA sequences found in this sample. The V gene lost 5 bases and the J gene lost 7 bases, with 21 bases spanning the gap. Germline loops: CDR1 SGHTA, CDR2 FQGNSA. This CDR3 spans 15 amino acids. This PCR relied on a set of 60 Vbeta primers and 13 Jbeta primers. Repertoires were generated with immunoSEQ multiplex PCR, while TCRdb's copy carries only in-frame clones and drops some. With about 75,000 clones in the sample, the ten largest clones hold 3% to 4%. This specimen belongs to a study of cytomegalovirus exposure and HLA in healthy donors. Study findings and constraints: The authors later found most CMV-associated TCR beta chains appeared HLA-restricted. CMV serostatus was the only immune exposure information that was available.

The sequenced sample was PBMCs. The origin of this receptor is a man aged 18 to 29 in good health and CMV-seropositive. The chain carries TRBV7-2 and TRBJ2-7; weak D call: TRBD1 (6 bases). CDR3 protein: CASSLVGAGDQEQYF. The CDR3 coding sequence is TGTGCCAGCAGCCTAGTAGGGGCAGGGGACCAAGAGCAGTACTTC.